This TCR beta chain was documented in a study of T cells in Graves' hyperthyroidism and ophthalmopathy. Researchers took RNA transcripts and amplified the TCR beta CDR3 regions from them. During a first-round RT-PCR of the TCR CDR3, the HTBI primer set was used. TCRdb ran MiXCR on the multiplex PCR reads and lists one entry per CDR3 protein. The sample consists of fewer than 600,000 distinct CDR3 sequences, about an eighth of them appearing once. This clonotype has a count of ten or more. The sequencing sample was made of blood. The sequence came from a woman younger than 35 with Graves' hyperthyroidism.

The CDR3 bases are TGTGCCAGCAAAGGGGCCCTAAGGTCTGGAAACACCATATATTTT. It codes for CASKGALRSGNTIYF. The rearrangement links TRBV4-2 to TRBJ1-3, with D perhaps matching TRBD1 (5 bases). Germline V lookup: CDR1 LGHNA, CDR2 YNFKEQ. There are 15 residues in the CDR3. V was cut by 7 bases and J by 1 base, with 14 bases left in between.